Listed below are T cell receptor beta chains from one sample, sequenced in a study of T cells in Graves' hyperthyroidism and ophthalmopathy. TCRdb used MiXCR to reprocess the multiplex PCR reads, holding one entry per CDR3 protein. Counted here are hundreds of thousands of distinct CDR3 sequences, less than 30% occurring once; the ten biggest clones make up about a quarter. The sequenced sample consisted of blood. These receptors came from a man aged 35 to 55 with Graves' hyperthyroidism that later progressed to Graves' ophthalmopathy. Both conserved end residues are part of each CDR3. A D gene is named only where the DNA matches it firmly. For some rows the clone size is stated as once, few or many, or as a class when expanded; others skip it.

size | D | length | J | V | DNA | CDR3
NA | NA | 12 | TRBJ2-7 | TRBV28 | TGTGCCAGCAGTTTAACTGACGTCGGGCAGTACTTC | CASSLTDVGQYF
NA | TRBD1 | 15 | TRBJ2-2 | TRBV7-9 | TGTGCCAGCAGCCCCCTGAGGGGGCGGACCGGGGAGCTGTTTTTT | CASSPLRGRTGELFF
NA | TRBD1 | 17 | TRBJ1-1 | TRBV3-1 | TGTGCCAGCAGCCAAAACGGACAGGCTAGAGGGAACACTGAAGCTTTCTTT | CASSQNGQARGNTEAFF
few | NA | 15 | TRBJ1-5 | TRBV3-1 | TGTGCCAGCAGCCAGCACAGAGATAGCAATCAGCCCCAGCATTTT | CASSQHRDSNQPQHF
NA | TRBD2 | 14 | TRBJ2-3 | TRBV27 | TGTGCCAGCAGTTTAGAACTCCGCGGCGGGGGGCAGTATTTT | CASSLELRGGGQYF
NA | TRBD1 | 20 | TRBJ1-6 | TRBV7-2 | TGTGCCAGCAGCACCCGGAGACTGAGACAGGGTAGCTCCTATAATTCACCCCTCCACTTT | CASSTRRLRQGSSYNSPLHF
many | NA | 16 | TRBJ1-3 | TRBV20-1 | TGCAGTGCTAGATTAGGAGGGATACTCTCTGGAAACACCATATATTTT | CSARLGGILSGNTIYF
NA | TRBD2 | 12 | TRBJ2-7 | TRBV2 | TGTGCCAGCGCTAGCGGGGTCGGCGAGCAGTACTTC | CASASGVGEQYF
many | NA | 13 | TRBJ2-7 | TRBV12-3/TRBV12-4 | TGTGCCACCCACCAAGGACCGAACTACGAGCAGTACTTC | CATHQGPNYEQYF
many | TRBD2 | 19 | TRBJ2-7 | TRBV6-1 | TGTGCCAGCAGTGAATATGGGGGTTTGGGACTAGCGGGCACCTACGAGCAGTACTTC | CASSEYGGLGLAGTYEQYF
many | TRBD1 | 14 | TRBJ1-1 | TRBV20-1 | TGCAGTGTCGCCCAGGGGGCGGGGAACACTGAAGCTTTCTTT | CSVAQGAGNTEAFF
many | NA | 14 | TRBJ1-2 | TRBV6-5 | TGTGCCAGCACCAAGCTCACGGCAGACTATGGCTACACCTTC | CASTKLTADYGYTF
many | NA | 15 | TRBJ2-5 | TRBV5-6 | TGTGCCAGCAGTACCGGACAGCCGTGGGAAGAGACCCAGTACTTC | CASSTGQPWEETQYF
NA | TRBD1 | 13 | TRBJ1-1 | TRBV7-2 | TGTGCCAGCAGCTCCTACAGGGGCCCGGAAGCTTTCTTT | CASSSYRGPEAFF
NA | TRBD2 | 15 | TRBJ2-7 | TRBV6-1 | TGTGCCAGCAGTCCAGGGACTAGCGGGCTAGGGGAGCAGTACTTC | CASSPGTSGLGEQYF
many | TRBD1 | 14 | TRBJ1-2 | TRBV9 | TGTGCCAGCAGCTTGGGACAGGGCGACTATGGCTACACCTTC | CASSLGQGDYGYTF
many | TRBD2 | 17 | TRBJ2-7 | TRBV11-2 | TGTGCCAGCAGCTTAGAAGCCGGGTCTAGCGGGAGCTACGAGCAGTACTTC | CASSLEAGSSGSYEQYF
many | NA | 18 | TRBJ2-5 | TRBV2 | TGTGCCAGCACCCTGGGCTCCTTCGGGGGGCTAGATGAAGAGACCCAGTACTTC | CASTLGSFGGLDEETQYF
many | TRBD2 | 13 | TRBJ2-7 | TRBV5-1 | TGCGCCAGCGCCGGGACTAGTGCCTACGAGCAGTACTTC | CASAGTSAYEQYF
NA | NA | 14 | TRBJ1-1 | TRBV28 | TGTGCCAGCAGTTTATCGGCCTCCAAGCCTGAAGCTTTCTTT | CASSLSASKPEAFF
few | NA | 14 | TRBJ1-2 | TRBV4-1 | TGCGCCAGCAGCTACGGACAGACTAACTATGGCTACACCTTC | CASSYGQTNYGYTF
many | NA | 14 | TRBJ1-2 | TRBV19 | TGTGCCAGTAGTCTCGAAGGGGACGGACGTTTGAGCGCGTTC | CASSLEGDGRLSAF
NA | NA | 12 | TRBJ1-2 | TRBV7-2 | TGTGCCAGCAGTCGCGCTCTATATGGCTACACCTTC | CASSRALYGYTF
many | TRBD2 | 18 | TRBJ2-5 | TRBV10-2 | TGCGCCAGCAGTAAGGGACTAGCGGGAGGTTTGTGGGAAGAGACCCAGTACTTC | CASSKGLAGGLWEETQYF
many | NA | 13 | TRBJ2-7 | TRBV5-5 | TGTGCCAGCAGCTCCGCAGGAGACTACGAGCAGTACTTC | CASSSAGDYEQYF
many | NA | 15 | TRBJ1-1 | TRBV6-5 | TGTGCCAGCAGTTACTCGGGCAGGGTTAGCGCTGAAGCTTTCTTT | CASSYSGRVSAEAFF
many | NA | 13 | TRBJ1-2 | TRBV6-2/TRBV6-3 | TGTGCCAGCAGTTGGGGCAAATCCTATGGCTACACCTTC | CASSWGKSYGYTF
many | NA | 17 | TRBJ1-2 | TRBV6-1 | TGTGCCAGCAGTGTTACAGGGTGGGGACTTGATTCCTATGGCTACACCTTC | CASSVTGWGLDSYGYTF
many | NA | 15 | TRBJ2-7 | TRBV6-2/TRBV6-3 | TGTGCCAGCAGTTACTCGCCGGGAGAGTCCTACGAGCAGTACTTC | CASSYSPGESYEQYF
NA | NA | 16 | TRBJ1-1 | TRBV19 | TGTGCCAGTAGTATAGCAAAGGGACTGCAGAACACTGAAGCTTTCTTT | CASSIAKGLQNTEAFF
NA | TRBD1 | 14 | TRBJ2-7 | TRBV25-1 | TGTGCCAGCTCCTCGGGACAGGGGAGGTACGAGCAGTACTTC | CASSSGQGRYEQYF
few | TRBD2 | 15 | TRBJ2-2 | TRBV4-2 | TGTGCCAGCAGCCAAGAGAGCGGGAGGACCGGGGAGCTGTTTTTT | CASSQESGRTGELFF
many | NA | 14 | TRBJ2-5 | TRBV7-8 | TGTGCCAGCAGCTTAGTACGGACCCAAGAGACCCAGTACTTC | CASSLVRTQETQYF
many | TRBD1 | 16 | TRBJ2-6 | TRBV5-1 | TGCGCCAGCAGCATCGGACAGGGCTCTGGGGCCAACGTCCTGACTTTC | CASSIGQGSGANVLTF
NA | TRBD1 | 17 | TRBJ2-5 | TRBV6-2/TRBV6-3 | TGTGCCAGCAGTAAGCCGTTGGGACAGGGAATGGAAGAGACCCAGTACTTC | CASSKPLGQGMEETQYF
many | TRBD1 | 16 | TRBJ1-5 | TRBV7-9 | TGTGCCAGCAGCTTGACCGGGACAGGGAGCAATCAGCCCCAGCATTTT | CASSLTGTGSNQPQHF
many | NA | 12 | TRBJ2-7 | TRBV7-9 | TGTGCCAGCAGCAATACTAGCTACGAGCAGTACTTC | CASSNTSYEQYF
many | TRBD2 | 19 | TRBJ2-2 | TRBV7-2 | TGTGCCAGCAGCTTAGCGAGACTTACTAGCGGGAGAACCACCGGGGAGCTGTTTTTT | CASSLARLTSGRTTGELFF
many | NA | 13 | TRBJ2-5 | TRBV14 | TGTGCCAGCAGCCAAGGGAGATTAGAGACCCAGTACTTC | CASSQGRLETQYF
many | NA | 15 | TRBJ2-2 | TRBV9 | TGTGCCAGCAGCCCCGTTGGACTAAACACCGGGGAGCTGTTTTTT | CASSPVGLNTGELFF
many | NA | 15 | TRBJ1-2 | TRBV5-1 | TGCGCCAGCAGCTCCGGGACCAACAACCTCTATGGTTACACCTTC | CASSSGTNNLYGYTF
few | NA | 10 | TRBJ1-1 | TRBV6-2/TRBV6-3 | TGTGCCAGCTTGGGGGTTGAAGCTTTCTTT | CASLGVEAFF